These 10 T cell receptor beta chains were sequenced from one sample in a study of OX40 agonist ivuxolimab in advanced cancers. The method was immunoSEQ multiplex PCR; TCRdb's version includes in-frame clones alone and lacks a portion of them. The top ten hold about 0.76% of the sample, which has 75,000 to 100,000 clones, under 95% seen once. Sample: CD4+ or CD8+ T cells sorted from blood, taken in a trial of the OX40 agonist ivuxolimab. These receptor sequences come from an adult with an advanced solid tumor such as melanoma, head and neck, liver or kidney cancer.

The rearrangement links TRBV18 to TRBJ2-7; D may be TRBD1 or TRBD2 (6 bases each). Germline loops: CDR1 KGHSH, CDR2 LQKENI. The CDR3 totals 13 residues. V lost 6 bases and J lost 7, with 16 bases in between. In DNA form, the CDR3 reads TGTGCCAGCTCTGAGGGGGGCGGAGATGAGCAGTACTTC. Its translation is CASSEGGGDEQYF. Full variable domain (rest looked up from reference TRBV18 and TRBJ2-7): NAGVMQNPRHLVRRRGQEARLRCSPMKGHSHVYWYRQLPEEGLKFMVYLQKENIIDESGMPKERFSAEFPKEGPSILRIQQVVRGDSAAYFCASSEGGGDEQYFGPGTRLTVT.

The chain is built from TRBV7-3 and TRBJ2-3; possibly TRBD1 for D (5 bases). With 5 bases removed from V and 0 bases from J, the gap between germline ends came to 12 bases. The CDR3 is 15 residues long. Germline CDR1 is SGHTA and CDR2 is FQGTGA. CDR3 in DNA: TGTGCCAGCAGCAAACAGGCCACTAGCACAGATACGCAGTATTTT. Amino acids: CASSKQATSTDTQYF.

The CDR3 reads CASSGTGAKSETQYF. CDR3 DNA sequence: TGTGCCAGCAGTGGGACAGGGGCCAAGTCAGAGACCCAGTACTTC. The rearrangement links TRBV6-1 to TRBJ2-5; 9 nucleotides agree with TRBD1. CDR1 is MNHNS, CDR2 SASEGT, per germline. With V trimmed by 4 bases and J by 4 bases, 7 bases remained unmatched. This CDR3 is 15 amino acids long.

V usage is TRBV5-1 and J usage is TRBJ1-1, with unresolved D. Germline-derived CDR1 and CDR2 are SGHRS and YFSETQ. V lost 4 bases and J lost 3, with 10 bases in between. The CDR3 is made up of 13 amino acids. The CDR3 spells CASSPTLDTEAFF. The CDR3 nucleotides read TGCGCCAGCAGCCCAACGTTGGACACTGAAGCTTTCTTT. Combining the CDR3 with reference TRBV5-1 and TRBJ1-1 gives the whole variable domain KAGVTQTPRYLIKTRGQQVTLSCSPISGHRSVSWYQQTPGQGLQFLFEYFSETQRNKGNFPGRFSGRQFSNSRSEMNVSTLELGDSALYLCASSPTLDTEAFFGQGTRLTVV.

The CDR3 sequence: CASSSGTQYNEQFF. The CDR3 DNA reads as TGTGCCAGCAGTAGCGGGACCCAATACAATGAGCAGTTCTTC. V usage is TRBV28 and J usage is TRBJ2-1, with TRBD2 matching 7 bases. The germline V gene encodes CDR1 MDHEN and CDR2 SYDVKM. The CDR3 runs to 14 residues. The V and J ends lost 5 bases and 4 bases, in that order; junction bases with no gene match: 5. The full variable domain, in which reference TRBV28 and TRBJ2-1 provide the parts outside the CDR3, is DVKVTQSSRYLVKRTGEKVFLECVQDMDHENMFWYRQDPGLGLRLIYFSYDVKMKEKGDIPEGYSVSREKKERFSLILESASTNQTSMYLCASSSGTQYNEQFFGPGTRLTVL.

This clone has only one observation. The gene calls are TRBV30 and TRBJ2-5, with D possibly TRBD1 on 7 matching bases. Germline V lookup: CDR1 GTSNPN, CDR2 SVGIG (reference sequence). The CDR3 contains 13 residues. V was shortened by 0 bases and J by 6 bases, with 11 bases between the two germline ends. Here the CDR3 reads CAWSVQGGKTQYF. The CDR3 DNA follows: TGTGCCTGGAGTGTTCAGGGGGGAAAGACCCAGTACTTC.

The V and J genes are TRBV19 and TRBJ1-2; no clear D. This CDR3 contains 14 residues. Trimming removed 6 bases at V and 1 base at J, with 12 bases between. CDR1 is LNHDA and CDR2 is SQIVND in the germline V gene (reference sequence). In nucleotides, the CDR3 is TGTGCCAGTAGCATCAGCAATAATAACTATGGCTACACCTTC. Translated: CASSISNNNYGYTF.

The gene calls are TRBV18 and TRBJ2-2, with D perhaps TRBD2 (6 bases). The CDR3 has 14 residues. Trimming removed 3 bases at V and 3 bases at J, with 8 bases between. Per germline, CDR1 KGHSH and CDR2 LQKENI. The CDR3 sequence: CASSPGLYTGELFF. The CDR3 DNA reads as TGTGCCAGCTCACCGGGACTTTACACCGGGGAGCTGTTTTTT.

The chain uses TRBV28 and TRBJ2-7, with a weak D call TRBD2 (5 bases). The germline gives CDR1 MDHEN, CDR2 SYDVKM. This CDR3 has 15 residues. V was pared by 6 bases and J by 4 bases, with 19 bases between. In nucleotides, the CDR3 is TGTGCCAGCAGCTCTTTGGAGGCCCCACGGTACGAGCAGTACTTC. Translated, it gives CASSSLEAPRYEQYF.

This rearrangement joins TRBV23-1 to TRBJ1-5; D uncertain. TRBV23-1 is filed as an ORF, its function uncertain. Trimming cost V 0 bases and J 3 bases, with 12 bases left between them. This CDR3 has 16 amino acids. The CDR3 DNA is TGCGCCAGCAGTCAATCCTCGGAACCACTCAATCAGCCCCAGCATTTT. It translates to CASSQSSEPLNQPQHF.